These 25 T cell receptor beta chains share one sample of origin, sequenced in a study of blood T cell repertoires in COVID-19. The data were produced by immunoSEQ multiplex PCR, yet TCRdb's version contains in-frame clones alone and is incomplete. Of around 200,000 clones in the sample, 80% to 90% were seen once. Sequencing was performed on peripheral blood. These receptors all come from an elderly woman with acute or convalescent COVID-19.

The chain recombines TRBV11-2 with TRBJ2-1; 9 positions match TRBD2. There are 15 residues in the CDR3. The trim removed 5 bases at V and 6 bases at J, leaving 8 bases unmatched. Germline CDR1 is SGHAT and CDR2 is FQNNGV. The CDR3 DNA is TGTGCCAGCAGCCATGGACTAGCGCGCCCCAATGAGCAGTTCTTC. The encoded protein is CASSHGLARPNEQFF.

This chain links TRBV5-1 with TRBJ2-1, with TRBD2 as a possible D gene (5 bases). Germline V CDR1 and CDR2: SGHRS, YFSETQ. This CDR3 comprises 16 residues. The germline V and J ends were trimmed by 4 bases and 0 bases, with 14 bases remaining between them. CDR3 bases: TGCGCCAGCAGCCCCCGACTATCCGGCTCCTACAATGAGCAGTTCTTC. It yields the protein CASSPRLSGSYNEQFF.

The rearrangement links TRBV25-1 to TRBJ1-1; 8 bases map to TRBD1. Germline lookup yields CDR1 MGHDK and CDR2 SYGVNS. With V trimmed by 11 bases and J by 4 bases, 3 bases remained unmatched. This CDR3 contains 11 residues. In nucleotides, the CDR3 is TGTGCCTCACAGGGGGTCACTGAAGCTTTCTTT. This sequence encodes CASQGVTEAFF.

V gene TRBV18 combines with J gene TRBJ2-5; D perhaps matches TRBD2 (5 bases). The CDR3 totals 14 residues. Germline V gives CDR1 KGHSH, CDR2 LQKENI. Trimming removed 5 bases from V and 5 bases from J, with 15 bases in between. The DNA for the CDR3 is TGTGCCAGCTCATCTTTGTGGAGGCGGGAGACCCAGTACTTC. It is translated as CASSSLWRRETQYF.

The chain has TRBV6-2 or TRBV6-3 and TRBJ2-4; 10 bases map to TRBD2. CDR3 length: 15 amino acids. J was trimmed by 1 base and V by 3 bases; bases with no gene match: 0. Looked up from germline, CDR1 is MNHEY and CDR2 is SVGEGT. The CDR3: CASSYSGRAKNIQYF. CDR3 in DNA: TGTGCCAGCAGTTATAGCGGGAGGGCCAAAAACATTCAGTACTTC.

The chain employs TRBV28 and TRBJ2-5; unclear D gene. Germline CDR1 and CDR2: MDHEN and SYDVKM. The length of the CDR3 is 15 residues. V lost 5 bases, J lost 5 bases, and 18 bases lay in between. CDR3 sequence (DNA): TGTGCCAGCAGTAGGCGGCCCGATTCATGGGAGACCCAGTACTTC. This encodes CASSRRPDSWETQYF.

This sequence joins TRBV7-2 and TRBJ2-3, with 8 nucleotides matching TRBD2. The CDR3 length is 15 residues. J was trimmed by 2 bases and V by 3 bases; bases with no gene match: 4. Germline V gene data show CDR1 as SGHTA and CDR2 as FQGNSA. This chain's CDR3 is CASSLKRGITDTQYF. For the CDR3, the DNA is TGTGCCAGCAGCTTGAAGCGGGGGATCACAGATACGCAGTATTTT. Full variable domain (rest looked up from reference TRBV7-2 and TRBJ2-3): GAGVSQSPSNKVTEKGKDVELRCDPISGHTALYWYRQSLGQGLEFLIYFQGNSAPDKSGLPSDRFSAERTGGSVSTLTIQRTQQEDSAVYLCASSLKRGITDTQYFGPGTRLTVL.

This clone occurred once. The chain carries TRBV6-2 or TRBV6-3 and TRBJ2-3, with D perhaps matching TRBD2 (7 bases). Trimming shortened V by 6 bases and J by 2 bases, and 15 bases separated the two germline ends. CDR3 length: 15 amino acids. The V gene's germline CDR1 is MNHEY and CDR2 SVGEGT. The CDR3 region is CASSLGGAITDTQYF. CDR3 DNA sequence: TGTGCCAGCAGCCTGGGGGGGGCCATCACAGATACGCAGTATTTT.

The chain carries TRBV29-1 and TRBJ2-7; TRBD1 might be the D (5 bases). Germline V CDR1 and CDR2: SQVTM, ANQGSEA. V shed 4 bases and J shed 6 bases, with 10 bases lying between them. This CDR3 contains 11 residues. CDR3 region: CSVADRGEQYF. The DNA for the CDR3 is TGCAGCGTTGCTGATAGGGGCGAGCAGTACTTC.

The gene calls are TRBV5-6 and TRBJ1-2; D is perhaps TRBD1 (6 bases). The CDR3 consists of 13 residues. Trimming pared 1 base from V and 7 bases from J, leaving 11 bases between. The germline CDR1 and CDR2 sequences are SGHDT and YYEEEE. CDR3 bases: TGTGCCAGCAGCTTGAACAGGGTCATTGGCTACACCTTC. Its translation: CASSLNRVIGYTF.

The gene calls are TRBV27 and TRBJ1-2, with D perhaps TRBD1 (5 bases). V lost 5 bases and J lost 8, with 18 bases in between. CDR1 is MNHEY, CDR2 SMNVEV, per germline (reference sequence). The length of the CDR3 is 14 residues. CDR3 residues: CASSPWGDHEGYTF. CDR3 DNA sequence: TGTGCCAGCAGTCCCTGGGGCGACCACGAGGGCTACACCTTC.

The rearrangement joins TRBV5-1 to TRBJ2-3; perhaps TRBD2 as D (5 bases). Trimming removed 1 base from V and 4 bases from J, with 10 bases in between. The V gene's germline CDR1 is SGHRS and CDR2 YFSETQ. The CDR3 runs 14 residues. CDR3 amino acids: CASSLRSGADTQYF. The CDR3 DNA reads TGCGCCAGCAGCTTGAGGTCCGGGGCAGATACGCAGTATTTT.

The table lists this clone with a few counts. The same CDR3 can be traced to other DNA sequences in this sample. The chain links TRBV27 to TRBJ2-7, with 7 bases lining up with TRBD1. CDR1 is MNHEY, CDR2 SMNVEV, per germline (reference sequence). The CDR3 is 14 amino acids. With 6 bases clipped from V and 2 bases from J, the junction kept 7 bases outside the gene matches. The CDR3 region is CASRTTGATYEQYF. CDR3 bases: TGTGCCAGCAGAACTACAGGGGCGACCTACGAGCAGTACTTC.

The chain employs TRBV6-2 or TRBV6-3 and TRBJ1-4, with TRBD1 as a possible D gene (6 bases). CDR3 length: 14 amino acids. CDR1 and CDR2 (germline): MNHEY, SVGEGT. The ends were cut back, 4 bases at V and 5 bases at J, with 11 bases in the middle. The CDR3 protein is CASSWQQGNEKLFF. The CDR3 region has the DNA TGTGCCAGCAGTTGGCAGCAGGGGAATGAAAAACTGTTTTTT.

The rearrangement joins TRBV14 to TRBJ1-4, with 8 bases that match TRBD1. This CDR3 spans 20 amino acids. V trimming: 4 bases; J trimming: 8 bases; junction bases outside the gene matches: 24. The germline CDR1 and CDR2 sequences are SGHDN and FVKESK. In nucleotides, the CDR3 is TGTGCCAGCAGCCGTAAAACGGAACCCGCGACAGGGGTGGAGAGGGAAAAACTGTTTTTT. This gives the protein CASSRKTEPATGVEREKLFF.

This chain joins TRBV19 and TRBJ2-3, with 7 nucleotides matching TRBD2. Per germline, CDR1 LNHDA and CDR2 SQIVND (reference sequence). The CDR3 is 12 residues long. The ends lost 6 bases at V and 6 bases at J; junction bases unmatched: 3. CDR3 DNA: TGTGCCAGTAGGGGAGGGGCGGATACGCAGTATTTT. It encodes CASRGGADTQYF.

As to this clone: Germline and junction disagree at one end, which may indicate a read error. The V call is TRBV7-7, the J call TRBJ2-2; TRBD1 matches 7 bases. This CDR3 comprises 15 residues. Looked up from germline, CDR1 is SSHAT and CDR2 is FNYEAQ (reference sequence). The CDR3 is CASSLEQGITGELFF. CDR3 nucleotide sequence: TGTGCTAGCAGCTTAGAACAGGGGATCACCGGGGAGCTGTTTTTT.

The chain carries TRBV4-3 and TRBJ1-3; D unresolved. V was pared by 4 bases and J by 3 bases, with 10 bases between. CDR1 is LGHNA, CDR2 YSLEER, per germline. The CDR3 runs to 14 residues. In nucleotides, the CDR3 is TGCGCCAGCAGCCTCGAGATCCTTGGAAACACCATATATTTT. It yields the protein CASSLEILGNTIYF.

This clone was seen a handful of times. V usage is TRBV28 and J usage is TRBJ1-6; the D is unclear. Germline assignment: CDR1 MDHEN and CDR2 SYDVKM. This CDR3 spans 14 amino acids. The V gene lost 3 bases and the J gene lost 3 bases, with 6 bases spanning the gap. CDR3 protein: CASSLRHYNSPLHF. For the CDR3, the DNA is TGTGCCAGCAGTTTGAGACACTATAATTCACCCCTCCACTTT.

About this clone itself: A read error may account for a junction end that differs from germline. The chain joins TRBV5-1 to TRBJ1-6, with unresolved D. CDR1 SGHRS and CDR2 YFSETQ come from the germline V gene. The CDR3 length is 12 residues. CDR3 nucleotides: TGCACCAGCAGCTCGGGGAATTCACCCCTCCACTTT. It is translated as CTSSSGNSPLHF. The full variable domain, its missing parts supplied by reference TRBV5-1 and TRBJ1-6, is KAGVTQTPRYLIKTRGQQVTLSCSPISGHRSVSWYQQTPGQGLQFLFEYFSETQRNKGNFPGRFSGRQFSNSRSEMNVSTLELGDSALYLCTSSSGNSPLHFGNGTRLTVT.

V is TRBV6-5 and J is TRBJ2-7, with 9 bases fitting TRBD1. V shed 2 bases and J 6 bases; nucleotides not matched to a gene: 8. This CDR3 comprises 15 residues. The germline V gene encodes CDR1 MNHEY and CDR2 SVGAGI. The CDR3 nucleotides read TGTGCCAGCAGTTACGGGGGACAGGGTTACGTCGAGCAGTACTTC. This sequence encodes CASSYGGQGYVEQYF.

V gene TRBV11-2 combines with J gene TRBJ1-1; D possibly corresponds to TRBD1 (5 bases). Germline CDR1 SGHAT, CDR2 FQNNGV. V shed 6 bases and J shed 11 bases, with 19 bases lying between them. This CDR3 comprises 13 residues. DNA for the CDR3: TGTGCCAGCAGTTCCCGGGGGGGGATCGCGGCTTTCTTT. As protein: CASSSRGGIAAFF.

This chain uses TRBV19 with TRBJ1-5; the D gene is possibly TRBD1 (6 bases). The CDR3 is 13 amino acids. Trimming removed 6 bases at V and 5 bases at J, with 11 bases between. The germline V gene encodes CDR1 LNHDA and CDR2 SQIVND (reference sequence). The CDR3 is CASSQGNYQPQHF. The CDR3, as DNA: TGTGCCAGTAGCCAGGGGAATTATCAGCCCCAGCATTTT.

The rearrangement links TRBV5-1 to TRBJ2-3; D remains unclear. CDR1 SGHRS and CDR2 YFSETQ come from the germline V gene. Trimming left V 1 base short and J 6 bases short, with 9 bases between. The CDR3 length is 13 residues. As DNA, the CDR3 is TGCGCCAGCAGCTTGATCTCTGTGGATACGCAGTATTTT. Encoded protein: CASSLISVDTQYF.

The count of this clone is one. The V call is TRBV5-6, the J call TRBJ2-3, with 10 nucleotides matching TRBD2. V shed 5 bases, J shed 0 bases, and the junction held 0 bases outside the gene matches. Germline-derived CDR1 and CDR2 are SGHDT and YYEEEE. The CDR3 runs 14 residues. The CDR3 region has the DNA TGTGCCAGCAGGACTAGCGGGAGCACAGATACGCAGTATTTT. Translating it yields CASRTSGSTDTQYF.